This is a list of T cell receptor beta chains from one sample in a study of shared clonotypes between healthy human individuals. Clones were sequenced by immunoSEQ multiplex PCR, and TCRdb holds only the in-frame ones, with some missing. This table has about 2.4 million clones, 85% to 95% appearing once. The sequencing sample was made of naive CD4+ T cells sorted from blood. The receptors were sampled from a man between 18 and 29 years old in good health. Each CDR3 is given with its conserved first and last residue. The D gene is left open where the match is weak. Part of the rows lack a size; the others show once, few, many or a class for expanded clones.

>TRBJ2-3|once|TRBV5-1|TRBD2
CASSLSSGSPDTQYF
TGCGCCAGCAGCCTTAGTAGCGGGAGTCCAGATACGCAGTATTTT
>TRBJ2-7|.|TRBV6-5|.
CASRPRGVGEQYF
TGTGCCAGCAGGCCTAGGGGGGTTGGCGAGCAGTACTTC
>TRBJ2-5|.|TRBV5-1|.
CASRNGAYQETQYF
TGCGCCAGCAGAAATGGGGCTTACCAAGAGACCCAGTACTTC
>TRBJ2-5|once|TRBV10-1|.
CANHTEKETQYF
TGCGCCAACCATACGGAGAAGGAGACCCAGTACTTC
>TRBJ1-2|.|TRBV19|.
CASSEGEYGYTF
TGTGCCAGTAGTGAGGGGGAGTATGGCTACACCTTC
>TRBJ2-7|.|TRBV5-1|.
CASSLPPPGQTYEQYF
TGCGCCAGCAGCTTGCCGCCCCCGGGACAAACCTACGAGCAGTACTTC
>TRBJ1-6|.|TRBV27|.
CASSLTGSYNSPLHF
TGTGCCAGCAGTTTAACAGGGTCCTATAATTCACCCCTCCACTTT
>TRBJ2-7|.|TRBV29-1|.
CSVDGAWGHEQYF
TGCAGCGTTGACGGTGCGTGGGGGCACGAGCAGTACTTC
>TRBJ2-7|.|TRBV29-1|.
CSDRPRRDEQYF
TGCAGCGACCGACCCCGACGGGACGAGCAGTACTTC
>TRBJ1-5|.|TRBV6-5|.
CASSSSGAGQNQPQHF
TGTGCCAGCAGTTCCTCAGGGGCAGGGCAAAATCAGCCCCAGCATTTT
>TRBJ2-5|.|TRBV2|TRBD2
CASRSTSGRAGETQYF
TGTGCCAGCAGGTCGACTAGCGGGAGGGCGGGGGAGACCCAGTACTTC
>TRBJ2-1|.|TRBV7-2|TRBD2
CASSPQTSGRAFGNEQFF
TGTGCCAGCAGCCCCCAGACTAGCGGGAGGGCCTTTGGCAATGAGCAGTTCTTC
>TRBJ2-7|.|TRBV5-1|.
CASSLEGDSTYEQYF
TGCGCCAGCAGCTTGGAAGGGGATAGTACCTACGAGCAGTACTTC
>TRBJ2-3|.|TRBV2|.
CASSESAGMADTQYF
TGTGCCAGCAGTGAATCGGCAGGGATGGCAGATACGCAGTATTTT
>TRBJ1-2|once|TRBV7-9|.
CASSGGNYGYTF
TGTGCCAGCAGTGGAGGAAACTATGGCTACACCTTC
>TRBJ1-5|.|TRBV19|TRBD1
CASSKAGGYQPQHF
TGTGCCAGTAGTAAGGCAGGGGGATATCAGCCCCAGCATTTT
>TRBJ2-7|.|TRBV28|TRBD1
CASTQGQDYEQYF
TGTGCCAGCACCCAGGGACAGGACTACGAGCAGTACTTC
>TRBJ1-4|.|TRBV21-1|.
CASSNRTGGRDEKLFF
TGTGCCAGCAGCAATCGGACAGGGGGCCGCGATGAAAAACTGTTTTTT
>TRBJ1-2|.|TRBV7-2|TRBD1
CASKQDRGSYGYTF
TGTGCCAGCAAGCAGGACAGGGGATCCTATGGCTACACCTTC
>TRBJ2-3|.|TRBV11-2|TRBD2
CASSPSGLAGAPFTDTQYF
TGTGCCAGCAGCCCTTCGGGACTAGCGGGAGCGCCCTTCACAGATACGCAGTATTTT
>TRBJ1-1|.|TRBV30|.
CAWADRSNTEAFF
TGTGCCTGGGCAGACAGATCGAACACTGAAGCTTTCTTT
>TRBJ2-7|.|TRBV28|.
CASSPIVGAHYEQYF
TGTGCCAGCAGCCCGATCGTGGGGGCCCACTACGAGCAGTACTTC
>TRBJ1-3|.|TRBV7-2|.
CASSLRRAAGNTIYF
TGTGCCAGCAGCTTACGCAGGGCGGCGGGAAACACCATATATTTT
>TRBJ1-1|once|TRBV4-1|.
CASSRDIQTTEAFF
TGCGCCAGCAGCCGGGACATCCAGACCACTGAAGCTTTCTTT
>TRBJ1-3|.|TRBV5-1|TRBD1
CASSLELTGSGNTIYF
TGCGCCAGCAGCTTGGAGCTGACAGGGTCTGGAAACACCATATATTTT
>TRBJ1-1|.|TRBV6-6|.
CASSPTINTEAFF
TGTGCCAGCAGCCCCACTATAAACACTGAAGCTTTCTTT
>TRBJ1-2|.|TRBV7-3|TRBD1
CASSALRDRGHTF
TGTGCCAGCAGCGCCCTCCGGGACAGGGGGCATACCTTC
>TRBJ2-1|.|TRBV10-3|TRBD2
CAISESVTSEYNEQFF
TGTGCCATCAGTGAGTCAGTGACTAGCGAGTACAATGAGCAGTTCTTC
>TRBJ2-4|.|TRBV7-2|.
CASSPPASKNIQYF
TGTGCCAGCAGCCCCCCGGCTTCCAAAAACATTCAGTACTTC
>TRBJ1-5|.|TRBV23-1|TRBD1
CASSLHGTERPNSNQPQHF
TGCGCCAGCAGCCTCCACGGGACAGAGAGGCCAAATAGCAATCAGCCCCAGCATTTT
>TRBJ1-4|.|TRBV19|.
CASKETWGGNEKLFF
TGTGCCAGTAAAGAAACTTGGGGAGGTAATGAAAAACTGTTTTTT
>TRBJ2-3|.|TRBV10-1|TRBD2
CASSESKRGSTDTQYF
TGCGCCAGCAGTGAGTCGAAGCGGGGGAGCACAGATACGCAGTATTTT
>TRBJ2-2|.|TRBV18|.
CASSPEGKTGELFF
TGTGCCAGCTCACCAGAAGGGAAAACCGGGGAGCTGTTTTTT
>TRBJ2-3|once|TRBV7-3|TRBD1
CASSLTRDRSTDTQYF
TGTGCCAGCAGCTTAACCAGGGACAGGTCCACAGATACGCAGTATTTT
>TRBJ2-1|.|TRBV18|.
CASSLLPLSSYNEQFF
TGTGCCAGCTCACTCCTCCCTCTAAGCTCCTACAATGAGCAGTTCTTC
>TRBJ1-1|.|TRBV28|.
CASSLQRNTEAFF
TGTGCCAGCAGTCTTCAAAGGAACACTGAAGCTTTCTTT
>TRBJ1-2|.|TRBV19|.
CASSMTGDYGYTF
TGTGCCAGTAGTATGACGGGAGACTATGGCTACACCTTC
>TRBJ2-1|.|TRBV2|.
CASRLSPANEQFF
TGTGCCAGCAGACTGTCACCTGCCAATGAGCAGTTCTTC
>TRBJ1-5|.|TRBV30|.
CAWSSSQRNQPQHF
TGTGCCTGGAGTTCCTCGCAACGCAATCAGCCCCAGCATTTT
>TRBJ1-1|.|TRBV6-5|.
CASRRGNTEAFF
TGTGCCAGCAGAAGAGGGAACACTGAAGCTTTCTTT
>TRBJ2-1|.|TRBV18|TRBD2
CASSPSRVAGDNEQFF
TGTGCCAGCTCACCAAGCAGGGTCGCGGGAGACAATGAGCAGTTCTTC
>TRBJ1-1|few|TRBV5-1|.
CASSSGENTEAFF
TGCGCCAGCAGCTCAGGGGAGAACACTGAAGCTTTCTTT
>TRBJ1-2|.|TRBV6-1|TRBD1
CASERTGVPYGYTF
TGTGCCAGCGAAAGGACAGGGGTACCCTATGGCTACACCTTC
>TRBJ2-3|.|TRBV2|.
CASMRTGRADTQYF
TGTGCCAGCATGAGGACAGGGAGGGCAGATACGCAGTATTTT
>TRBJ1-1|.|TRBV4-1|.
CASSRVSTDTEAFF
TGCGCCAGCAGCCGGGTCAGTACAGACACTGAAGCTTTCTTT
>TRBJ1-5|.|TRBV29-1|.
CSVVTGSYDNQPQHF
TGCAGCGTTGTTACAGGGTCCTATGACAATCAGCCCCAGCATTTT
>TRBJ2-7|.|TRBV7-2|.
CASSSQVAYEQYF
TGTGCCAGCAGTTCGCAGGTCGCCTACGAGCAGTACTTC
>TRBJ1-6|.|TRBV6-1|.
CASSERQGIYNSPLHF
TGTGCCAGCAGTGAAAGGCAGGGGATCTATAATTCACCCCTCCACTTT
>TRBJ1-2|once|TRBV30|.
CACTSGQTNYGYTF
TGTGCCTGTACCTCGGGCCAAACTAACTATGGCTACACCTTC
>TRBJ1-1|few|TRBV9|.
CASSVSPGQLGTEAFF
TGTGCCAGCAGCGTATCTCCGGGCCAGTTGGGGACTGAAGCTTTCTTT
>TRBJ2-5|.|TRBV5-1|.
CASSLGGYQETQYF
TGCGCCAGCAGCTTAGGGGGATACCAAGAGACCCAGTACTTC
>TRBJ1-4|.|TRBV6-1|.
CASSEGEALTGNEKLFF
TGTGCCAGCAGTGAAGGAGAGGCTTTGACAGGAAATGAAAAACTGTTTTTT
>TRBJ2-5|.|TRBV2|.
CASNRWGLQETQYF
TGTGCCAGCAACAGGTGGGGGCTCCAAGAGACCCAGTACTTC
>TRBJ1-2|.|TRBV28|.
CASTARVDGYTF
TGTGCCAGCACAGCTAGGGTAGATGGCTACACCTTC
>TRBJ2-7|few|TRBV7-7|TRBD1
CASSPDRGTYEQYF
TGTGCTAGCAGCCCCGACAGGGGGACCTACGAGCAGTACTTC
>TRBJ2-7|.|TRBV5-1|TRBD2
CASSLGLAGSYEQYF
TGCGCCAGCAGCTTAGGACTAGCGGGATCCTACGAGCAGTACTTC
>TRBJ2-7|.|TRBV29-1|.
CSVNPTGSTEQYF
TGCAGCGTCAACCCCACCGGATCGACCGAGCAGTACTTC
>TRBJ2-3|once|TRBV28|.
CASSGGRSTDTQYF
TGTGCCAGCAGCGGGGGACGGAGCACAGATACGCAGTATTTT
>TRBJ2-1|.|TRBV2|.
CASSVYRGTYNEQFF
TGTGCCAGCAGTGTGTATAGGGGCACCTACAATGAGCAGTTCTTC
>TRBJ2-1|.|TRBV7-2|TRBD2
CASSRLAGEYNEQFF
TGTGCCAGCAGCCGCCTCGCGGGGGAGTACAATGAGCAGTTCTTC